This T cell receptor beta chain was profiled in a study of T cell responses to AZD1222 COVID-19 vaccine. Overall study findings and caveats: Nearly half of the spike-specific TCRs reportedly recognize variant regions that carry no mutations. Researchers report vaccine-associated CD4 TCRs spanning spike, with dominance at 160-218 and 743-854. The sample set comprised mostly white British donors with more females, and clonal diversity was possibly underestimated.

Concerning this clone itself: The antigen is unknown.

Using immunoSEQ multiplex PCR, the repertoire was profiled, and TCRdb retains in-frame clones only, with some absent. The sample carries about 120,000 clones, about 87% recorded once. Germline values: CDR1 SGHKS, CDR2 YYEKEE (reference sequence). The CDR3 is made up of 16 amino acids. V shed 0 bases, J shed 8 bases, and the junction held 11 bases outside the gene matches. Here the sequenced sample was peripheral blood, taken on day 0 of AZD1222 vaccination. V gene TRBV5-5 combines with J gene TRBJ2-1; 7 bases map to TRBD2. This TCR came from an adult in good health. DNA of the CDR3: TGTGCCAGCAGCTTGGGGAGGGGTAGTGCGGGAGATGAGCAGTTCTTC. Amino acid sequence: CASSLGRGSAGDEQFF.